This T cell receptor beta chain is from a study of blood T cell repertoires in COVID-19 (dated by TCRdb to the early 2020s). Study-wide context: Samples covering the acute and convalescent phases of COVID-19 were provided by collaborators in the United States, Italy and Spain. The prospective study material was composed of cDNA or gDNA derived from T cells, B-cell-depleted T cells, or PBMCs. The dataset comprised deeply sampled blood TCRbeta repertoires from subjects exposed to, actively infected with, or recovered from COVID-19. The repertoires were made available in a free public database intended to serve as a resource for research on the immune response to SARS-CoV-2. Samples were obtained from the ongoing ImmuneRACE study (first 160 participants) and from 1,200 or so subjects provided by 6 global collaborators. A de-identified subject ID, COVID-19 status, age in years and sex were almost always included in the sample metadata. Where HLA class I and class II types were available, the types were taken from metadata supplied by the sample provider, not from assay-based typing.

In the case of this clone: This clone's antigen is unknown. No much larger clone is present one base from it, and per-base qualities are unavailable.

The immunoSEQ Assay, a bias-controlled multiplex PCR, was used to amplify TCRbeta CDR3 regions from genomic DNA. The published analysis was carried out like this. Within the assay, amplification of reference gene primers was used to estimate how many nucleated cells each sample contained. To quantify the absolute abundance of each unique TCRbeta CDR3 rearrangement, sequence reads were collapsed and filtered. Productive Simpson clonality was computed per sample as the square root of Simpson's diversity index over productive rearrangements. Sourced from immuneACCESS, this table was stored by TCRdb with only in-frame sequences that have V and J called. A share of the clones is absent; for the studies checked, an unresolved V gene accounts for under half, and the remainder has no known explanation. Clone size and the V and J calls come from that table; the DNA yielded D and trimming. Here the sample has over 85,000 clones; around nine tenths occur a single time. 3.5% to 5% of the sample lies in the top ten.

One collaborating source in Seattle enrolled patients during active infection and followed them longitudinally through the course of disease. Collaborating institutions collected whole blood in K2EDTA tubes following their own protocols. For TCRbeta analysis, collaborator samples were shipped as frozen whole blood, as isolated PBMCs, or as DNA extracted from either sample type. What the work shows at the level of the full study, not this receptor alone: The amount of clinical and demographic metadata varied by source and participant and was provided uncurated.

The CDR3 goes from the cysteine to the phenylalanine over 15 residues. The only DNA kept is the CDR3, 45 bases in frame from the first base. From a lookup of the germline V gene, CDR1 and CDR2 are SGHRS and YFSETQ. V is trimmed back by 2 bases and J by 4 bases, and the junction contains 6 bases that no gene match accounts for. Sequencing was done on a sample of peripheral blood. This receptor was obtained from a human donor with COVID-19, enrolled during active disease. The donor label of this sample is uncertain. The chain couples TRBV5-1 to TRBJ1-2, with TRBD1 matching 9 junction bases. The nucleotide sequence is TGCGCCAGCAGCTTCACAGGGGGCCTGTCCTATGGCTACACCTTC. It is translated as CASSFTGGLSYGYTF.